The T cell receptor (beta chain) described here comes from a study of T-cell memory formation after mild COVID-19. Study-level background: The TCR clusters were mostly specific to one donor.

The CDR3 length is 13 residues. Trimming took off 2 bases at V and 0 bases at J, with 6 bases between the two ends. The germline V gene has CDR1 SGHNT and CDR2 YYREEE (reference sequence). Only a few counts were recorded for this clonotype. Its matching antigen is unknown. 5'RACE primed at constant segments yielded TCR alpha and TCR beta cDNA libraries bearing sample barcodes and UMIs. Via MiXCR, TCRdb re-called the 5' RACE reads, giving one row per CDR3 protein. The sample has hundreds of thousands of distinct CDR3 sequences; 16% are singletons. Study-wide results and limits: From day 15 to 85, contracting clones were balanced between CD4 and CD8, whereas later expanders leaned toward CD4+. Second-wave clones reaching peak frequency on day 37 lacked confirmed SARS-CoV-2 specificity.

The receptor was derived from a man between 18 and 35 years old who had mild COVID-19 (a few samples of this study predate the infection). Cell type and time point are not known. The sequenced material came from PBMCs or a T cell subset sorted from them (not recorded which). The chain is built from TRBV5-4 and TRBJ2-7; D is ambiguous. The CDR3, as DNA: TGTGCCAGCAGCTTCGCCGGCTCCTACGAGCAGTACGTC. Its translation is CASSFAGSYEQYV.